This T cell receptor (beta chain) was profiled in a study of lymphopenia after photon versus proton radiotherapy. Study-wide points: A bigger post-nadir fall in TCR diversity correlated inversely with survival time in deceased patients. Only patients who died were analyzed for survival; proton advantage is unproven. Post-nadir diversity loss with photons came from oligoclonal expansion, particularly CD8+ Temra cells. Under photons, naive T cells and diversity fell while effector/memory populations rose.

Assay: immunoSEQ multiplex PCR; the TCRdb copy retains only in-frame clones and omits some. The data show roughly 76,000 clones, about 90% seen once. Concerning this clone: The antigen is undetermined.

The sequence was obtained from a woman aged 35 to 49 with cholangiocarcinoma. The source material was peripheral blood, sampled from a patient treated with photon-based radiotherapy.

The CDR3 region is CASSLAIGLGSGANVLTF. In nucleotides, the CDR3 is TGTGCCAGCAGCTTGGCTATTGGGTTGGGCTCTGGGGCCAACGTCCTGACTTTC. The V call is TRBV5-4, the J call TRBJ2-6; the D is unclear. The CDR3 is 18 residues long. V gave up 0 bases and J gave up 0 bases, with 13 bases separating them. Germline V gene sequence: CDR1 SGHNT, CDR2 YYREEE (reference sequence).